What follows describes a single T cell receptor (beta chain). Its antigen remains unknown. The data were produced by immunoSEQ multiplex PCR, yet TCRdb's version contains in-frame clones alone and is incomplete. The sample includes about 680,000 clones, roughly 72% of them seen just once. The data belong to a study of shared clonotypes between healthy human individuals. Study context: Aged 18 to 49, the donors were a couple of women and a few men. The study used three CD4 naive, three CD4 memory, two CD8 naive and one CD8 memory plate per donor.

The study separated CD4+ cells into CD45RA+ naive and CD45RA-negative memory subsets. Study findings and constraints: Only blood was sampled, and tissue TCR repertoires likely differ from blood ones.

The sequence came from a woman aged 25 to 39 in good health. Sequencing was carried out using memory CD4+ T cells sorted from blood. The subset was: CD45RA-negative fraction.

The CDR3 is CASSPIDRMNTEAFF. CDR3 nucleotides: TGCGCCAGCAGCCCGATCGACAGGATGAACACTGAAGCTTTCTTT. The rearrangement joins TRBV4-1 to TRBJ1-1; possible D gene TRBD1, 6 bases. Germline values: CDR1 MGHRA, CDR2 YSYEKL. Deletions cut 4 bases from V and 0 bases from J, with 12 bases between. The CDR3 runs 15 residues.